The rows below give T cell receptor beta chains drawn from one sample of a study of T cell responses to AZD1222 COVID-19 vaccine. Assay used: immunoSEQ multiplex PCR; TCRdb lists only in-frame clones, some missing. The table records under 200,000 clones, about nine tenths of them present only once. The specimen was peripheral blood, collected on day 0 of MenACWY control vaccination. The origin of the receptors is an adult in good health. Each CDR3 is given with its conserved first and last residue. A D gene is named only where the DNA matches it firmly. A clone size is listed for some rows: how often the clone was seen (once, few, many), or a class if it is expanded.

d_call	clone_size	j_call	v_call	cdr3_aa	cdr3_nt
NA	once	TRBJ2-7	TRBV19	CASTAGQAFSYEQYF	TGTGCCAGTACAGCGGGACAGGCTTTCTCCTACGAGCAGTACTTC
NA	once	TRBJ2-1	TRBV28	CASSLLEGSRDEQFF	TGTGCCAGCAGTCTCCTGGAGGGCTCGCGCGATGAGCAGTTCTTC
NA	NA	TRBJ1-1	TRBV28	CASSYPGAAFF	TGTGCCAGCAGTTATCCAGGGGCGGCTTTCTTT
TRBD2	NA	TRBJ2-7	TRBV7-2	CASSTSGSYEQYF	TGTGCCAGCAGCACTAGCGGGAGCTACGAGCAGTACTTC
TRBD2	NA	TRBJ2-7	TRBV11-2	CASSLEGLAGVYEQYF	TGTGCCAGCAGCTTAGAGGGACTAGCGGGAGTGTACGAGCAGTACTTC
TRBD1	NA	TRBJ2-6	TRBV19	CASSHTGTGTGANVLTF	TGTGCCAGTAGCCATACCGGGACAGGGACCGGGGCCAACGTCCTGACTTTC
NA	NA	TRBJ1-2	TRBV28	CASSLEGHYGYTF	TGTGCCAGCAGTTTAGAAGGGCACTATGGCTACACCTTC
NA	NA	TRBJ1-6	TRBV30	CAWRTSGDHNSPLHF	TGTGCCTGGAGAACCTCGGGGGACCATAATTCACCCCTCCACTTT
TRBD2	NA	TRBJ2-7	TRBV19	CATGLAPYEQYF	TGTGCCACCGGACTAGCGCCTTACGAGCAGTACTTC
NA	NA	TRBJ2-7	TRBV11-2	CASSLGQSYEQYF	TGTGCCAGCAGCTTAGGCCAGTCCTACGAGCAGTACTTC
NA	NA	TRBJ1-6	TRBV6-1	CASSDGGSSYNSPLHF	TGTGCCAGCAGTGATGGGGGCAGTTCCTATAATTCACCCCTCCACTTT
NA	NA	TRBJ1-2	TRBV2	CASREGSNYGYTF	TGTGCCAGCAGGGAGGGGTCTAACTATGGCTACACCTTC
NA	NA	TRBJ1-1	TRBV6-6	CASSEGGSEAFF	TGTGCCAGCAGCGAGGGGGGGTCTGAAGCTTTCTTT
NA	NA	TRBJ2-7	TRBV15	CATSTVRGAGYEQYF	TGTGCCACCAGCACTGTTAGGGGGGCTGGGTACGAGCAGTACTTC
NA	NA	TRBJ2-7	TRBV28	CASSSGETYEQYF	TGTGCCAGCAGTTCGGGAGAGACCTACGAGCAGTACTTC
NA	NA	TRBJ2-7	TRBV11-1	CASSPTGSTLSF	TGTGCCAGCAGCCCGACGGGGTCCACCCTTTCATTC
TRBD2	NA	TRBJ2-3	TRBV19	CASISGSTDTQYF	TGTGCCAGTATTAGCGGGAGTACAGATACGCAGTATTTT
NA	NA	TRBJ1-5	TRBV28	CASRYTGIQPQHF	TGTGCCAGCAGGTACACGGGGATCCAGCCCCAGCATTTT
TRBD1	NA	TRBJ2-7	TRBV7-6	CASSQQGVYEQYF	TGTGCCAGCAGCCAGCAGGGGGTCTACGAGCAGTACTTC
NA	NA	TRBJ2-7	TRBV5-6	CASMGGGVPSYEQYF	TGTGCCAGCATGGGAGGTGGAGTCCCATCCTACGAGCAGTACTTC
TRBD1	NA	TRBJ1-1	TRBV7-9	CASSRTGAETEAFF	TGTGCCAGCAGCCGGACAGGGGCTGAAACTGAAGCTTTCTTT
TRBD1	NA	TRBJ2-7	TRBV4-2	CASSQSTGQGSYEQYF	TGTGCCAGCAGCCAATCCACGGGACAGGGGTCCTACGAGCAGTACTTC
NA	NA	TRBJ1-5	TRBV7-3	CASTNPTVSNQPQHF	TGTGCCAGCACCAACCCGACGGTTAGCAATCAGCCCCAGCATTTT
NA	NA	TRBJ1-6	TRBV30	CAWSLGPRNSPLHF	TGTGCCTGGAGCCTCGGCCCGCGTAATTCACCCCTCCACTTT
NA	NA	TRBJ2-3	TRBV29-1	CSVEQGGWTDTQYF	TGCAGCGTTGAACAGGGGGGGTGGACAGATACGCAGTATTTT
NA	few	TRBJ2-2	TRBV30	CAWSETGELFF	TGTGCCTGGAGTGAGACCGGGGAGCTGTTTTTT
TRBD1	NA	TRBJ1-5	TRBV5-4	CASSLGGTGPRPQHF	TGTGCCAGCAGCTTGGGCGGGACAGGTCCTCGGCCCCAGCATTTT
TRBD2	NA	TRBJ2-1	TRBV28	CASSLVGGGHYNEQFF	TGTGCCAGCAGTTTAGTCGGGGGGGGGCACTACAATGAGCAGTTCTTC
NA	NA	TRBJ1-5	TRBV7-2	CASSWARTNQPQHF	TGTGCCAGCAGCTGGGCTAGGACGAATCAGCCCCAGCATTTT